This T cell receptor (beta chain) was recorded in a study of blood T cell repertoires in COVID-19 (dated by TCRdb to 2019 to 2021). General notes on the study: Samples covering the acute and convalescent phases of COVID-19 were provided by collaborators in the United States, Italy and Spain. The material from the prospective study consisted of cDNA or gDNA derived from T cells, B-cell-depleted T cells, or PBMCs. Where available, HLA class I and class II types were taken from metadata supplied by the sample provider and were not determined by assay-based typing. Subjects who had been exposed to COVID-19, were actively infected with it, or had recovered from it provided the deeply sampled blood TCRbeta repertoires that made up the dataset. Samples were obtained from the ongoing ImmuneRACE study (first 160 participants) and from about 1,300 subjects provided by 6 global collaborators. The repertoires were released in a freely available public database meant as a resource for research on the immune response to SARS-CoV-2. Sample metadata almost always included a de-identified subject ID, COVID-19 status, age in years and sex.

Whole blood was collected in K2EDTA tubes by collaborating institutions according to the institutions' own protocols. For TCRbeta analysis, collaborator samples were shipped as frozen whole blood, as isolated PBMCs, or as DNA extracted from either sample type. The cysteine opens and the phenylalanine closes a CDR3 of 14 amino acids. Only the CDR3 part of the read is kept: 42 bases, read in frame from the first base. The germline V gene yields MNHNS for CDR1 and SASEGT for CDR2. V sheds 0 bases and J sheds 4 bases, leaving 7 bases between their ends. TCRbeta CDR3 regions were amplified from genomic DNA using the immunoSEQ Assay, a bias-controlled multiplex PCR. As for how the authors treated the data: The number of nucleated cells in each sample was estimated by amplification of reference gene primers within the assay. To quantify the absolute abundance of each unique TCRbeta CDR3 rearrangement, sequence reads were collapsed and filtered. For each sample, productive Simpson clonality was calculated as the square root of Simpson's diversity index over productive rearrangements. TCRdb holds this immuneACCESS table with in-frame rearrangements only. Some clones are missing; in checked studies, unresolved V genes explain under half, and the rest has no known cause. That table is the source of V, J and clone size, and D and trimming were worked out from the DNA. This sample holds roughly 130,000 clones; about 80% were observed only once. Clones ranked in the top ten supply about 17% of the sample.

A few counts support this clone. Its antigen is still unknown. No qualities accompany the bases; no much larger clone lies one base away. Results and caveats for the whole study, not just this receptor: How much clinical and demographic metadata was included differed by source and by participant, and the metadata was provided uncurated.

Sequencing was done on a sample of peripheral blood. This chain joins TRBV6-1 to TRBJ1-5, with no confidently assigned D gene. The origin of this receptor is a woman in her fifties or sixties with acute or convalescent COVID-19. In nucleotides, the sequence is TGTGCCAGCAGTGAAGCAGTCAGGAATCAGCCCCAGCATTTT. Its protein product is CASSEAVRNQPQHF.